A few counts support the clone carrying this T cell receptor beta chain. The data belong to a study of blood T cell repertoires in COVID-19. Turning to the study itself: COVID-19 samples collected from the United States, Italy and Spain covered acute and convalescent phases. PBMCs, B-cell-depleted T cells, or T cells provided the cDNA or gDNA that made up the material.

In the original analysis: Estimates of nucleated cell counts were drawn from the amplification of reference gene primers. Clones were sequenced by immunoSEQ multiplex PCR, and TCRdb holds only the in-frame ones, with some missing. V and J calls and clone size are given by that table; D and trimming were obtained from the DNA. The data hold over 150,000 clones, with roughly 80% observed a single time. Looked up from germline, CDR1 is MNHEY and CDR2 is SMNVEV (reference sequence). The CDR3 is 14 amino acids. V was shortened by 4 bases and J by 7 bases, with 17 bases between the two germline ends. The rearrangement links TRBV27 to TRBJ2-7; possibly TRBD1 for D (5 bases). The TCR was taken from a man aged 70-80 years with acute or convalescent COVID-19. The sequencing sample was made of peripheral blood. The CDR3 reads CASSSLSDTFEQYF. CDR3 DNA sequence: TGTGCCAGCAGTTCACTCTCGGACACCTTTGAGCAGTACTTC.